The T cell receptor beta chain described here comes from a study of blood T cells in healthy people across ages (dated by TCRdb to between 2014 and 2016). Study-level background: In model experiments, template switching captured about one uniquely barcoded TCR beta cDNA molecule for every two T cells. Age-related changes in TCR beta repertoire diversity were measured in the study by deep sequencing normalized with unique cDNA molecular identifiers. Donors were grouped into four age groups: young (average approximately 15 years), middle-aged (over 35), aged (about 59) and long-lived (around 80). To avoid experimental bias, donors of different ages were distributed randomly across sequencing lanes. Two additional independent replicas of 1 million unique cDNA reads from the same blood draw were analyzed for two donors (one aged 18 to 29 and one aged 80 or older).

A distance of 16 bases separates the germline ends of V and J, which lose 4 bases and 3 bases respectively. There are 16 amino acids in the CDR3, from cysteine to phenylalanine inclusive. Only the CDR3 DNA stays, 48 bases, in frame from base 1. Reading the germline V gene gives CDR1 MDHEN and CDR2 SYDVKM. Library prep was done by 5' RACE. Sequencing used an Illumina HiSeq 2500. A second PCR of about 6 to 11 cycles was run with a J-beta primer mix and a sample-barcoded 5' primer. A unique molecular identifier was introduced onto each TCR beta cDNA molecule by a template-switch 5' adaptor carrying 12 random nucleotides. Each sample yielded at least 2.5 million CDR3-containing paired-end reads. First-strand cDNA synthesis was performed from all RNA using the Mint cDNA synthesis kit, with priming by a TRBC-specific oligonucleotide. Following uracil-DNA glycosylase treatment, all cDNA underwent a first 18-cycle PCR with the universal primers M1SS and BC2_uni_R. The original pipeline was this. Normalization of each sample was performed by random selection of 1 million high-quality reads, each carrying a distinct molecular identifier. Reads sharing molecular identifiers were discarded rather than binned into consensus sequences. MiTCR, set to a Q25 quality threshold and the strictest error-elimination algorithm, was used for CDR3 identification, clonotype clustering and error correction. Lower-bound total TCR beta diversity was estimated with a nonparametric unseen species model using Euler transformation. TCRdb's own reprocessing of the public reads used fastp at Q25 and MiXCR and kept productive beta chains. Merged by CDR3 protein, the rows form single entries marked with the most common genes and DNA. TCRdb, not the original authors, processed these V and J calls. This sample has approximately 830,000 distinct CDR3 sequences in its table, and about 62% of those were observed once. Jointly, the top ten make up around a quarter of the sample.

Findings and caveats that apply to the study as a whole: Compared with the aged group, the long-lived group had more naive CD4+ T cells, fewer expanded clones and increased TCR diversity, suggesting age selection. Estimates of total diversity based on one million sequenced T cells were considered lower bounds and underestimates. Observed TCR beta diversity per million T cells fell roughly linearly with age, and a significant reduction was already apparent by age approximately 40. Because profiling used bulk unsorted PBMCs, naive and antigen-experienced compartments could not be compared conclusively. The CMV infection status of donors was not known, potentially confounding age-related changes in expanded clonotypes. There was a strong correlation between observed TCR beta diversity and the percentage of naive T cells measured by flow cytometry.

Details on this clonotype: Its antigen target is currently unknown. The record has no base qualities; no much larger clone is one base away.

The donors were roughly 40 Caucasian individuals from Russia, aged roughly 6 to 90 years, who were systemically healthy. Approximately 11 milliliters of peripheral blood were drawn from each donor into EDTA-treated Vacutainer tubes. Ficoll-Paque density-gradient centrifugation was used to isolate PBMCs, with at least 7 million per sample. Total RNA was extracted from PBMCs with Trizol reagent, with at least 5.5 micrograms obtained per sample. Naive CD45RAhigh/CD27high T cell percentages were measured by flow cytometry on a PBMC aliquot from every donor. Recombination connected TRBV28 to TRBJ2-1; TRBD2 is a possible D gene, resting on 6 matching bases. The source material was blood. This clonotype was sampled from a man younger than 40 in good health. At the DNA level, the sequence is TGTGCCAGCAGTTCCTTAGCGGCGTCCGACTACAATGAGCAGTTCTTC. The translation is CASSSLAASDYNEQFF.